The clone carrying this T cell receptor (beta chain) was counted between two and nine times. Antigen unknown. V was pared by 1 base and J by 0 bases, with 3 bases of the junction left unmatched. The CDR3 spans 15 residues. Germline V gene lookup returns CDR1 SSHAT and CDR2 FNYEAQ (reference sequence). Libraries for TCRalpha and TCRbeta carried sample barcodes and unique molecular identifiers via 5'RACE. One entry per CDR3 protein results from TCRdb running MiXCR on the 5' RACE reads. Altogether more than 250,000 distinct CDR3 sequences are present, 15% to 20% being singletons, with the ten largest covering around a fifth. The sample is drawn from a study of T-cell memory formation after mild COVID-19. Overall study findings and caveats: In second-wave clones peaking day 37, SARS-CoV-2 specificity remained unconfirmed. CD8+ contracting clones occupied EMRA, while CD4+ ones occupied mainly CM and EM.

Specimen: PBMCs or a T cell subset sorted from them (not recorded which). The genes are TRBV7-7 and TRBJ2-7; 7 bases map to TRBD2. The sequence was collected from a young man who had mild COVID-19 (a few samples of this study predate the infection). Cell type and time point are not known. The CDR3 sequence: CASSLGAGPSYEQYF. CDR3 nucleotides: TGTGCCAGCAGCTTAGGAGCGGGGCCCTCCTACGAGCAGTACTTC.